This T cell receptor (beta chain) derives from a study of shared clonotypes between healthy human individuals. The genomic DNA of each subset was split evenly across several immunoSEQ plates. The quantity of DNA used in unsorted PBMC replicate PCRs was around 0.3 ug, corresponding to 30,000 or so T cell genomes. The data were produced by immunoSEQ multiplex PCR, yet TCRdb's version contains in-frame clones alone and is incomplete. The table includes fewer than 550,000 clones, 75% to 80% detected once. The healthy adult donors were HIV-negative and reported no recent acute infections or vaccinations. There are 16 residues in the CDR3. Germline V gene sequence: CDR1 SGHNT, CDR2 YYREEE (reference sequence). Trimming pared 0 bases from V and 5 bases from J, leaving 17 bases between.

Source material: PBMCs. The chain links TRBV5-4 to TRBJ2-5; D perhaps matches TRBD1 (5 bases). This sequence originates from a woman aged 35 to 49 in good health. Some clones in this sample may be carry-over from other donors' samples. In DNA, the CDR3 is TGTGCCAGCAGCTTGGACCGCAGCAGGGTTGGGGAGACCCAGTACTTC. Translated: CASSLDRSRVGETQYF.